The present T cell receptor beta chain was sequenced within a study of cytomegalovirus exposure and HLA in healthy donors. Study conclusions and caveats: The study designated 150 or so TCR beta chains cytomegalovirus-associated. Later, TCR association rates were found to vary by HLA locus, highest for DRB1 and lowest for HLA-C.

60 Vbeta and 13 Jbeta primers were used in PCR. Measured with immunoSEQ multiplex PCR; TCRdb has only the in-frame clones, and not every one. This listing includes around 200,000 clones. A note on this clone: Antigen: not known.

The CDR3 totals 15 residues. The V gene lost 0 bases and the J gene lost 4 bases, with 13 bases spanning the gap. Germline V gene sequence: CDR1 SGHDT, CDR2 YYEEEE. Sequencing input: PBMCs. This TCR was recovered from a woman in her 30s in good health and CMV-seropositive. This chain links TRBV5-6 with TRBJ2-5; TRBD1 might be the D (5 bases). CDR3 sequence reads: CASSLGVFQGETQYF. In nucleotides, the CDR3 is TGTGCCAGCAGCTTGGGGGTCTTTCAGGGAGAGACCCAGTACTTC.